Below are 10 T cell receptor beta chains sequenced from a single sample in a study of T cells in Graves' hyperthyroidism and ophthalmopathy. The CDR3 regions of TCR beta were amplified from RNA transcripts. Using the HTBI primer set, a first-round RT-PCR was run on the TCR CDR3. One entry per CDR3 protein, called by TCRdb with MiXCR from the multiplex PCR reads. The data show a few hundred thousand distinct CDR3 sequences, approximately 15% seen once. Sequencing was performed on blood. These receptors all come from a woman aged 55-69 years with Graves' ophthalmopathy.

This clonotype has a handful of counts. This may arise from a read error, as a much more abundant clone is one base away. J is TRBJ2-2 and V is TRBV6-5; D is unresolved. Germline loops: CDR1 MNHEY, CDR2 SVGAGI. This CDR3 spans 12 amino acids. Written as DNA, the CDR3 is TGTGCCGGCAGTTACTCCACCGGGGAGCTGTTTTTT. Translated: CAGSYSTGELFF.

This clonotype was found many times. The V and J genes are TRBV20-1 and TRBJ2-3; TRBD1 is a possible D gene (7 bases). CDR3 length: 15 amino acids. Germline CDR1 DFQATT, CDR2 SNEGSKA (reference sequence). V lost 6 bases and J lost 4, with 20 bases in between. This CDR3 is CSAKIPQGGSDTQYF. The CDR3 nucleotides are TGCAGTGCGAAAATCCCTCAGGGGGGATCAGATACGCAGTATTTT.

The J gene is TRBJ2-2, the V gene TRBV4-3, with unresolved D. V was trimmed by 0 bases and J by 4 bases, leaving 12 bases between them. Germline values: CDR1 LGHNA, CDR2 YSLEER. The CDR3 contains 16 residues. DNA for the CDR3: TGCGCCAGCAGCCAAGATCTTCGGCCTACCACCGGGGAGCTGTTTTTT. Protein product: CASSQDLRPTTGELFF.

The genes are TRBV4-2 and TRBJ1-2, with D maybe TRBD1 (6 bases). CDR3 length equals 14 residues. Deletions cut 0 bases from V and 4 bases from J, with 9 bases between. Germline loops: CDR1 LGHNA, CDR2 YNFKEQ. The CDR3 loop is CASSQDRGGYGYTF. CDR3 in DNA: TGTGCCAGCAGCCAAGACAGGGGAGGCTATGGCTACACCTTC.

The chain joins TRBV13 to TRBJ2-1; 9 nucleotides match TRBD1. Germline CDR1 PRHDT, CDR2 FYEKMQ (reference sequence). V shed 5 bases and J 5 bases; nucleotides not matched to a gene: 13. CDR3 length: 17 residues. In DNA form, the CDR3 reads TGTGCCAGCAGCGCCCCTCACCGGGACAGGGCCAACAATGAGCAGTTCTTC. Protein product: CASSAPHRDRANNEQFF.

This clonotype was counted ten times or more. This sequence joins TRBV6-2 or TRBV6-3 and TRBJ2-7; TRBD2 aligns across 11 bases. Trimming removed 8 bases from V and 4 bases from J; junction bases left unmatched: 13. This CDR3 has 16 residues. The germline gives CDR1 MNHEY, CDR2 SVGEGT. The CDR3 loop is CASCPTTSGRAYEQYF. CDR3 coding DNA: TGTGCCAGCTGCCCGACCACTAGCGGGAGAGCTTACGAGCAGTACTTC.

This clonotype was counted ten times or more. The chain recombines TRBV6-1 with TRBJ2-5, with 12 bases lining up with TRBD2. Germline V lookup: CDR1 MNHNS, CDR2 SASEGT. This CDR3 comprises 16 residues. J was trimmed by 4 bases and V by 7 bases; bases with no gene match: 10. CDR3 region: CASTPSGGASRETQYF. The CDR3 nucleotides read TGTGCCAGCACCCCTAGCGGGGGGGCCTCCCGAGAGACCCAGTACTTC.

This clonotype has a count of ten or more. The chain links TRBV6-2 or TRBV6-3 to TRBJ2-1; 10 bases are shared with TRBD2. The length of the CDR3 is 14 residues. With V trimmed by 6 bases and J by 5 bases, 4 bases remained unmatched. From germline, CDR1 is MNHEY and CDR2 SVGEGT. CDR3 sequence: CASSWTSGNNEQFF. The DNA of the CDR3 is TGTGCCAGCAGCTGGACTAGCGGAAACAATGAGCAGTTCTTC.

This clonotype was observed a handful of times. Sequence at one end of the junction differs from germline and may be a read error. This sequence joins TRBV7-7 and TRBJ2-3; D is possibly TRBD1 (5 bases). The CDR3 has 14 amino acids. In germline, CDR1 is SSHAT, CDR2 FNYEAQ (reference sequence). The CDR3 protein is CASSLGDIADTQYF. The CDR3 DNA sequence: TGTGCTAGCAGCTTAGGGGATATCGCAGATACGCAGTATTTT. The whole variable domain, filled in from reference TRBV7-7 and TRBJ2-3, reads GAGVSQSPRYKVTKRGQDVTLRCDPISSHATLYWYQQALGQGPEFLTYFNYEAQPDKSGLPSDRFSAERPEGSISTLTIQRTEQRDSAMYRCASSLGDIADTQYFGPGTRLTVL.

This clonotype has a count of ten or more. The rearrangement joins TRBV20-1 to TRBJ1-2; D uncertain. Looked up from germline, CDR1 is DFQATT and CDR2 is SNEGSKA (reference sequence). The V end was cut by 3 bases, the J end by 7 bases, with 9 bases between. The CDR3 has 11 amino acids. The CDR3 DNA sequence: TGCAGTGCTAGGGGGTCAGGTGGCTACACCTTC. Its protein is CSARGSGGYTF.